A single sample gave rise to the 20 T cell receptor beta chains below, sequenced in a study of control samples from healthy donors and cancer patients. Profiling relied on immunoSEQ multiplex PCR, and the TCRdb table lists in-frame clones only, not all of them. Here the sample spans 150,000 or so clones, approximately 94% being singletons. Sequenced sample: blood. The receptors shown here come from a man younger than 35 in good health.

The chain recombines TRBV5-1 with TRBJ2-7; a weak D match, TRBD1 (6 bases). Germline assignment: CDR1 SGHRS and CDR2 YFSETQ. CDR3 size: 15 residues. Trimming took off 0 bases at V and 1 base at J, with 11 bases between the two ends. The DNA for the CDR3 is TGCGCCAGCAGCTTGGAGGGACAATCGTCCTACGAGCAGTACTTC. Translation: CASSLEGQSSYEQYF.

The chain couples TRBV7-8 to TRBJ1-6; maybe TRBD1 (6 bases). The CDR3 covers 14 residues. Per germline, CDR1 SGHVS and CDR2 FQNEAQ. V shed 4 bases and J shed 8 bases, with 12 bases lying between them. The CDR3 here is CASSYKGGYSPLHF. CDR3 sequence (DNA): TGTGCCAGCAGCTACAAAGGGGGGTATTCACCCCTCCACTTT.

CDR3 region: CASSYSPGGLGELFF. CDR3 sequence (DNA): TGTGCCAGCAGTTACTCTCCGGGCGGGCTGGGGGAGCTGTTTTTT. The chain combines TRBV6-5 with TRBJ2-2; weak D call: TRBD2 (5 bases). Germline V lookup: CDR1 MNHEY, CDR2 SVGAGI. The CDR3 runs to 15 residues. V was trimmed by 0 bases and J by 8 bases, leaving 13 bases between them.

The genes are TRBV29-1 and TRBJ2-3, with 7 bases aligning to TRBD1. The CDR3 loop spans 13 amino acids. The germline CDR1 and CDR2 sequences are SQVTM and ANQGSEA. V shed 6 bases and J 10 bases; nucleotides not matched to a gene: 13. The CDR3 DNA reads TGCAGCGTGCTGACGGCCCGACAGGGACCGCAGTATTTT. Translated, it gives CSVLTARQGPQYF.

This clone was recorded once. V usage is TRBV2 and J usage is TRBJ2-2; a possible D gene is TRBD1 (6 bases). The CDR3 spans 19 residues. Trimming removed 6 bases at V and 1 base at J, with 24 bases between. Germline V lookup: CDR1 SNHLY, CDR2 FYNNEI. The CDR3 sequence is CASRAQRRTAQLNTGELFF. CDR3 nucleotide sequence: TGTGCCAGCAGAGCCCAACGGAGGACAGCGCAGCTGAACACCGGGGAGCTGTTTTTT.

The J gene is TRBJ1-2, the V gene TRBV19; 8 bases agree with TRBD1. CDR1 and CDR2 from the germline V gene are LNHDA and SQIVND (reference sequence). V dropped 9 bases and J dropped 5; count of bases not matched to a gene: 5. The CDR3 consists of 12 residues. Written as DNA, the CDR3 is TGTGCCAGCGGACAGGGCGGGTATGGCTACACCTTC. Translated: CASGQGGYGYTF. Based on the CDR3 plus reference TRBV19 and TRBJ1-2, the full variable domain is DGGITQSPKYLFRKEGQNVTLSCEQNLNHDAMYWYRQDPGQGLRLIYYSQIVNDFQKGDIAEGYSVSREKKESFPLTVTSAQKNPTAFYLCASGQGGYGYTFGSGTRLTVV.

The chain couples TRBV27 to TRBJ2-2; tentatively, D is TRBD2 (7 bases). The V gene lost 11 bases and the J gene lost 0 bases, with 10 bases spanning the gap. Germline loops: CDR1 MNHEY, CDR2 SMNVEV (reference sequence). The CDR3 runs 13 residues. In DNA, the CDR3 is TGTGCCGGGGGGGCTGCGAACACCGGGGAGCTGTTTTTT. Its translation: CAGGAANTGELFF.

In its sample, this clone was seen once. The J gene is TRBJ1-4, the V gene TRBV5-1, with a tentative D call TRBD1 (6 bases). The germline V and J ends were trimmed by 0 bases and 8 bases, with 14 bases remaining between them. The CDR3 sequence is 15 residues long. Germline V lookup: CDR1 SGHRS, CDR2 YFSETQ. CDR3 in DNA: TGCGCCAGCAGCTTGGGAACAGGGATAGGGGAAAAACTGTTTTTT. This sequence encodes CASSLGTGIGEKLFF.

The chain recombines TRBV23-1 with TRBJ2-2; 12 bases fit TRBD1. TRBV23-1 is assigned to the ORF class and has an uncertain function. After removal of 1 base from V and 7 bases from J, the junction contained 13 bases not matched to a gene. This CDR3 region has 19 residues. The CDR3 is CASSQFRDRGPSLSGELFF. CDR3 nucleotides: TGCGCCAGCAGTCAATTCCGGGACAGGGGGCCCTCTCTGAGCGGGGAGCTGTTTTTT.

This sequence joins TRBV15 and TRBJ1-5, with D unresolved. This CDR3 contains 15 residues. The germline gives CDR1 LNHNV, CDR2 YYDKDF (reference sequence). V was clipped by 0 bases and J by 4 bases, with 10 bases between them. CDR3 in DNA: TGTGCCACCAGCAGAGAGGGTCGGGAGAATCAGCCCCAGCATTTT. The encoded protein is CATSREGRENQPQHF.

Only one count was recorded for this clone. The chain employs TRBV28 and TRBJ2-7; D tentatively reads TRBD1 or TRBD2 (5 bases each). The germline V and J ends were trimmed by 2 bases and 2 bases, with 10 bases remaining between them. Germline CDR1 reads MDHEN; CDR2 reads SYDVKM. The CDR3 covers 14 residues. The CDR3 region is CASSLGRGPYEQYF. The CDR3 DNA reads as TGTGCCAGCAGTTTAGGTCGGGGCCCCTACGAGCAGTACTTC.

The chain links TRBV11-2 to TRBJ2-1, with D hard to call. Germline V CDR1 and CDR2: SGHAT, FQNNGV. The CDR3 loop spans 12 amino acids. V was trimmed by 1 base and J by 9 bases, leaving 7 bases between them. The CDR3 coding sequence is TGTGCCAGCAGCTTAGTTCCGCGTGAGCAGTTCTTC. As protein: CASSLVPREQFF.

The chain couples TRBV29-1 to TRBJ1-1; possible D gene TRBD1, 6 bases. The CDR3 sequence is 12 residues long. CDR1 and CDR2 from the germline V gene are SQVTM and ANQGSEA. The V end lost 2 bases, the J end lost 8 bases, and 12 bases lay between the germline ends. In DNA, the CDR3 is TGCAGCGTTGAAAGAGAGACAGGAGAAGCTTTCTTT. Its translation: CSVERETGEAFF.

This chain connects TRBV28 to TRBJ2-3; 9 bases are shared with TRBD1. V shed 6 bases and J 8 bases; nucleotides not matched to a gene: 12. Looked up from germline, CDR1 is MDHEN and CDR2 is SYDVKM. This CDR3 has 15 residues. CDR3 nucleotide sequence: TGTGCCAGCAGCCTGACAGGGGGGTTAGGTGTTACGCAGTATTTT. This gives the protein CASSLTGGLGVTQYF.

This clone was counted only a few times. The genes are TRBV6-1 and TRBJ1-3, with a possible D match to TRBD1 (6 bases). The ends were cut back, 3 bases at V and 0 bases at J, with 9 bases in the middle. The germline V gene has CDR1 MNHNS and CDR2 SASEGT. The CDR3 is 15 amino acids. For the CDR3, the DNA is TGTGCCAGCAGTGAGGGACACAACTCTGGAAACACCATATATTTT. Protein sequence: CASSEGHNSGNTIYF.

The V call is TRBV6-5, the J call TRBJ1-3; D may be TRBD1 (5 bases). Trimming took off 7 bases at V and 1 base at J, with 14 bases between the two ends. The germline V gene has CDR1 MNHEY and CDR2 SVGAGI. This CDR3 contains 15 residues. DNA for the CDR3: TGTGCCAGCACGTTATTTGGGGGATCTGGAAACACCATATATTTT. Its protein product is CASTLFGGSGNTIYF.

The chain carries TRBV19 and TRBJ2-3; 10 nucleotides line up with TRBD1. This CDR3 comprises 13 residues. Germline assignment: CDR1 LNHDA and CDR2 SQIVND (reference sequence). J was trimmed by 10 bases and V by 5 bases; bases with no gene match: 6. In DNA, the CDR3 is TGTGCCAGTAGTTCAGTGACAGGGGGCGCGCAGTATTTT. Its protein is CASSSVTGGAQYF.

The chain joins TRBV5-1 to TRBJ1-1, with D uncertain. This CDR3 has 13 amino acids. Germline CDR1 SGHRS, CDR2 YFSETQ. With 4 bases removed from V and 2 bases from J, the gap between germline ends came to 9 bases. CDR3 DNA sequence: TGCGCCAGCAGCAGGGAGTTTAACACTGAAGCTTTCTTT. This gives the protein CASSREFNTEAFF.

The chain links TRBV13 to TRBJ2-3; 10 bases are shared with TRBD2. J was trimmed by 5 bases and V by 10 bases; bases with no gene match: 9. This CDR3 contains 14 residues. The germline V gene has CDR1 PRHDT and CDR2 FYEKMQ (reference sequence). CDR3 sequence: CATSERGGQDTQYF. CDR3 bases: TGTGCCACATCTGAGCGGGGGGGCCAAGATACGCAGTATTTT. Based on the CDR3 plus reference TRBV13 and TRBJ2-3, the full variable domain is AAGVIQSPRHLIKEKRETATLKCYPIPRHDTVYWYQQGPGQDPQFLISFYEKMQSDKGSIPDRFSAQQFSDYHSELNMSSLELGDSALYFCATSERGGQDTQYFGPGTRLTVL.

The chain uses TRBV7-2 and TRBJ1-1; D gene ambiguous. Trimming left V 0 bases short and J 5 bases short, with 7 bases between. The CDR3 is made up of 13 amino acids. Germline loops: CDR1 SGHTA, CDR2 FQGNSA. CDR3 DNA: TGTGCCAGCAGCTTAGCGCAAGGGACTGAAGCTTTCTTT. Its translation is CASSLAQGTEAFF. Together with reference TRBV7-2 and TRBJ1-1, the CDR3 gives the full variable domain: GAGVSQSPSNKVTEKGKDVELRCDPISGHTALYWYRQSLGQGLEFLIYFQGNSAPDKSGLPSDRFSAERTGGSVSTLTIQRTQQEDSAVYLCASSLAQGTEAFFGQGTRLTVV.